Below are 7 T cell receptor beta chains sequenced from a single sample in a study of shared clonotypes between healthy human individuals. Clones were read by immunoSEQ multiplex PCR, and TCRdb kept only the in-frame ones, dropping some. The data show 2 million to 2.5 million clones, about 93% seen once. CD8 cells classed as naive were CD45RO-negative and positively selected for CCR7, excluding terminally differentiated effector memory CD45RA+ cells. The specimen was naive CD8+ T cells from PBMCs. These receptors were taken from a man younger than 35 in good health. Some clones in this sample may be carry-over from other donors' samples.

V usage is TRBV12-5 and J usage is TRBJ2-1, with D perhaps matching TRBD2 (5 bases). Germline V gene data show CDR1 as LGHNT and CDR2 as FRNRAP. This CDR3 has 13 amino acids. With 4 bases removed from V and 3 bases from J, the gap between germline ends came to 7 bases. CDR3 nucleotide sequence: TGTGCTAGTGGTTCCGGGGACTACAATGAGCAGTTCTTC. Its translation is CASGSGDYNEQFF.

V usage is TRBV7-6 and J usage is TRBJ2-5; possible D gene TRBD2, 6 bases. CDR3 length: 15 amino acids. Germline loops: CDR1 SGHVS, CDR2 FNYEAQ. Trimming removed 5 bases from V and 5 bases from J, with 18 bases in between. CDR3 sequence (DNA): TGTGCCAGCAGCCCCACGACCCTAGCGAAGGAGACCCAGTACTTC. Translation: CASSPTTLAKETQYF.

This chain connects TRBV30 to TRBJ2-2, with 14 bases identical to TRBD2. This CDR3 spans 17 amino acids. Germline V gene sequence: CDR1 GTSNPN, CDR2 SVGIG (reference sequence). V was clipped by 2 bases and J by 4 bases; unmatched bases: 6. This chain's CDR3 is CAWSTGLAGVGTGELFF. The CDR3 bases are TGTGCCTGGAGTACGGGACTAGCGGGAGTTGGCACCGGGGAGCTGTTTTTT.

On this clone: Other DNA sequences in the same sample also yield this CDR3. The chain couples TRBV30 to TRBJ2-7; the match to TRBD1 covers 10 bases. The J segment lost 3 bases and the V segment lost 3 bases, leaving 2 bases of the junction unmatched. Per the germline V gene, CDR1 is GTSNPN and CDR2 is SVGIG (reference sequence). The CDR3 runs to 13 residues. Here the CDR3 DNA reads TGTGCCTGGAGGGACAGGGGGATCTACGAGCAGTACTTC. It translates to CAWRDRGIYEQYF.

The chain recombines TRBV30 with TRBJ2-1, with D possibly matching TRBD2 (6 bases). With 8 bases removed from V and 14 bases from J, the gap between germline ends came to 22 bases. The CDR3 runs to 12 residues. Per germline, CDR1 GTSNPN and CDR2 SVGIG (reference sequence). The CDR3 bases are TGTGCCATGACGACCCGTACTGGGGGGAAGTTCTTC. This gives the protein CAMTTRTGGKFF.

Comment on this clone: The identical CDR3 is also encoded by other nucleotide sequences in the sample. The chain couples TRBV28 to TRBJ2-7; the match to TRBD2 covers 14 bases. V shed 4 bases, J shed 3 bases, and the junction held 2 bases outside the gene matches. Per germline, CDR1 MDHEN and CDR2 SYDVKM. This CDR3 contains 15 residues. The chain's CDR3 is CASSSGLAGGYEQYF. The CDR3 region has the DNA TGTGCCAGCAGTTCTGGACTAGCGGGAGGCTACGAGCAGTACTTC.

Concerning this clone itself: Other DNA sequences in this sample translate to the same CDR3. The chain uses TRBV27 and TRBJ1-1; D gene uncertain. Trimming removed 0 bases at V and 4 bases at J, with 9 bases between. Germline V lookup: CDR1 MNHEY, CDR2 SMNVEV (reference sequence). The CDR3 runs 14 residues. The CDR3 here is CASSLSRRGTEAFF. CDR3 nucleotides: TGTGCCAGCAGTTTATCTCGTCGGGGCACTGAAGCTTTCTTT.